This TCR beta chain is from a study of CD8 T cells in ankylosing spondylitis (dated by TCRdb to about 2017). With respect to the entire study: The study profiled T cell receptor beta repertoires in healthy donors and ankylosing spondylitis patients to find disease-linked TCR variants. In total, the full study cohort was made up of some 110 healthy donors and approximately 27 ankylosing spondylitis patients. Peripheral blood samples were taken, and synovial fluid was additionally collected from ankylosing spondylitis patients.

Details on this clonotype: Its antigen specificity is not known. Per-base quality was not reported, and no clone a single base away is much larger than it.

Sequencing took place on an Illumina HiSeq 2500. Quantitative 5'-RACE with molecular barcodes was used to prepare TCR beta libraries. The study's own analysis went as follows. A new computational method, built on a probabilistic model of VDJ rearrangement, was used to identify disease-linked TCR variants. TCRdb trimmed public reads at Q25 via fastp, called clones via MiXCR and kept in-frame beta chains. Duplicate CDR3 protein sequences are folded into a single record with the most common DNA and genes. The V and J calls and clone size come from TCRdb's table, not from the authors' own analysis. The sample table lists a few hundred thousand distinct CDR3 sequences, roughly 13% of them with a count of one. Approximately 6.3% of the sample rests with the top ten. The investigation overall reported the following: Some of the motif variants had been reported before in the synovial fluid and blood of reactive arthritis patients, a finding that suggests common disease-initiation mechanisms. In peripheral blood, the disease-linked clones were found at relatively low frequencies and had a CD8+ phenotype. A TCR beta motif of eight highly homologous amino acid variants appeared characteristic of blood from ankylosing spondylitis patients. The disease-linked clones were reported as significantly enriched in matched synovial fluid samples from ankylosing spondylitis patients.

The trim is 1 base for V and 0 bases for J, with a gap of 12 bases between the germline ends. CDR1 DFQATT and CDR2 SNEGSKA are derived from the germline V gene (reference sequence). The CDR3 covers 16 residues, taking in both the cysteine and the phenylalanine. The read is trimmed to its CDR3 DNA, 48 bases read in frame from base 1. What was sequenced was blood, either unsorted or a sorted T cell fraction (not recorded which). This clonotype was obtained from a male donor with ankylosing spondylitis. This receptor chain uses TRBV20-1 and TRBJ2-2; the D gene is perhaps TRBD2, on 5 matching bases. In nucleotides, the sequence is TGCAGTGCTAGAGCCGGGAAGTCCGCGAACACCGGGGAGCTGTTTTTT. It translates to CSARAGKSANTGELFF.